These 18 T cell receptor beta chains came from one sample sequenced in a study of control samples from healthy donors and cancer patients. Sequencing used immunoSEQ multiplex PCR; TCRdb keeps in-frame clones, though not all of them. The sample yields tens of thousands of clones, 65% to 90% seen once. Source material: blood. The receptor set was obtained from a man in his forties in good health.

J is TRBJ1-4 and V is TRBV28, with a possible D match to TRBD1 (5 bases). Trimming left V 3 bases short and J 14 bases short, with 16 bases between. CDR1 is MDHEN, CDR2 SYDVKM, per germline. The length of the CDR3 is 13 residues. CDR3 in amino acids: CASSLSRAVFLFF. DNA of the CDR3: TGTGCCAGCAGTTTGAGCAGGGCCGTATTTCTGTTTTTT.

CDR3: CASTRGGATDTQYF. CDR3 in DNA: TGTGCCAGCACGCGTGGGGGGGCCACAGATACGCAGTATTTT. This sequence joins TRBV11-3 and TRBJ2-3, with D possibly TRBD2 on 7 matching bases. Germline lookup yields CDR1 SGHNT and CDR2 YENEEA. The CDR3 runs 14 residues. V was pared by 7 bases and J by 2 bases, with 13 bases between.

V gene TRBV19 combines with J gene TRBJ2-7, with a possible D match to TRBD1 (5 bases). V lost 6 bases and J 0 bases, leaving 9 bases between the germline ends. Germline CDR1 LNHDA, CDR2 SQIVND (reference sequence). This CDR3 is built from 13 residues. The CDR3 reads CASRGQVSYEQYF. CDR3 DNA: TGTGCCAGTAGGGGGCAGGTCTCCTACGAGCAGTACTTC.

This chain joins TRBV7-9 and TRBJ2-5, with TRBD1 as a possible D gene (7 bases). Germline CDR1 SEHNR, CDR2 FQNEAQ (reference sequence). Between the trimmed V and J ends, which lost 7 bases and 5 bases, there was a span of 17 bases. The CDR3 runs 14 residues. Written as DNA, the CDR3 is TGTGCCAGCACCAAACCAGGGGGGTCGGAGACCCAGTACTTC. Translating it yields CASTKPGGSETQYF.

V is TRBV24-1 and J is TRBJ1-5, with 8 bases matching TRBD1. V shed 3 bases and J 2 bases; nucleotides not matched to a gene: 8. CDR3 size: 17 residues. Per germline, CDR1 KGHDR and CDR2 SFDVKD. CDR3 region: CATSDPRTGTGNQPQHF. CDR3 in DNA: TGTGCCACCAGTGATCCGAGGACAGGGACAGGCAATCAGCCCCAGCATTTT.

The rearrangement joins TRBV4-3 to TRBJ2-7, with TRBD1 as a possible D gene (6 bases). The germline CDR1 and CDR2 sequences are LGHNA and YSLEER. CDR3 length: 15 residues. Trimming removed 4 bases at V and 2 bases at J, with 15 bases between. The CDR3 DNA reads as TGCGCCAGCAGCCTGGACAGTATCGGGGCCTACGAGCAGTACTTC. Translating gives CASSLDSIGAYEQYF.

The rearrangement links TRBV30 to TRBJ1-1; D is unresolved. The V gene's germline CDR1 is GTSNPN and CDR2 SVGIG (reference sequence). Trimming removed 0 bases from V and 2 bases from J, with 7 bases in between. The CDR3 consists of 13 residues. The CDR3 DNA follows: TGTGCCTGGAGTGTGAACAGTAACACTGAAGCTTTCTTT. It specifies CAWSVNSNTEAFF.

V and J are TRBV18 and TRBJ2-7; 8 bases map to TRBD2. CDR1 is KGHSH, CDR2 LQKENI, per germline. The CDR3 is 16 residues long. The J segment lost 1 base and the V segment lost 3 bases, leaving 8 bases of the junction unmatched. The CDR3 loop reads CASSPLSGITSYEQYF. In DNA, the CDR3 is TGTGCCAGCTCACCGCTTAGCGGGATTACATCCTACGAGCAGTACTTC.

The gene calls are TRBV19 and TRBJ1-1, with 8 bases fitting TRBD1. With 3 bases clipped from V and 7 bases from J, the junction kept 10 bases outside the gene matches. This CDR3 is built from 15 residues. Germline V gene lookup returns CDR1 LNHDA and CDR2 SQIVND (reference sequence). CDR3 loop: CASSISDRDAFEAFF. In DNA, the CDR3 is TGTGCCAGTAGTATCTCGGACAGGGACGCCTTTGAAGCTTTCTTT.

This clone came up once. The J gene is TRBJ1-4, the V gene TRBV7-2, with D possibly being TRBD1 (5 bases). The V and J ends lost 1 base and 6 bases respectively, with 18 bases between them. Per germline, CDR1 SGHTA and CDR2 FQGNSA. The CDR3 consists of 17 residues. The CDR3 here is CASSLGTSGLIHEKLFF. The CDR3 DNA follows: TGTGCCAGCAGCTTAGGTACATCAGGGTTAATCCATGAAAAACTGTTTTTT.

This chain's CDR3 is CASSLRTSGRIGETQYF. The DNA of the CDR3 is TGCGCCAGCAGCCTACGGACTAGCGGGAGAATTGGAGAGACCCAGTACTTC. The chain links TRBV5-1 to TRBJ2-5; the match to TRBD2 covers 13 bases. CDR1 SGHRS and CDR2 YFSETQ come from the germline V gene. The CDR3 extends over 17 amino acids. V dropped 4 bases and J dropped 4; count of bases not matched to a gene: 10.

This clone was seen a handful of times. The CDR3 nucleotides read TGTGCCAGCAGCCAAGGGCGGGGACAGAGCAATCAGCCCCAGCATTTT. Its translation is CASSQGRGQSNQPQHF. The genes are TRBV3-1 (or the pseudogene TRBV3-2) and TRBJ1-5; the match to TRBD1 covers 7 bases. The CDR3 spans 16 residues. The V gene's germline CDR1 is LGHDT and CDR2 YNNKEL (reference sequence). V lost 1 base, J lost 1 base, and 4 bases stayed unmatched.

The chain links TRBV15 to TRBJ2-5; the D gene is possibly TRBD1 (6 bases). The CDR3 contains 16 residues. Germline V gives CDR1 LNHNV, CDR2 YYDKDF (reference sequence). V gave up 1 base and J gave up 7 bases, with 19 bases separating them. CDR3 DNA: TGTGCCACCAGCAGAGGCGGGCAGGGGCGCTTCTTGACCCAGTACTTC. Its protein is CATSRGGQGRFLTQYF.

V and J are TRBV7-2 and TRBJ2-1; no clear D gene. Germline-derived CDR1 and CDR2 are SGHTA and FQGNSA. V was cut by 2 bases and J by 4 bases, with 6 bases left in between. The CDR3 has 13 amino acids. CDR3 bases: TGTGCCAGCAGCTTATCGGCATACAATGAGCAGTTCTTC. This translates into CASSLSAYNEQFF.

This clone was seen a single time. The chain has TRBV12-3 or TRBV12-4 and TRBJ2-1; 7 nucleotides align to TRBD1. The CDR3 covers 12 residues. After removal of 5 bases from V and 9 bases from J, the junction contained 4 bases not matched to a gene. The DNA of the CDR3 is TGTGCCAGCAGTCCCTGGGACAGTGAGCAGTTCTTC. Translated: CASSPWDSEQFF.

The chain recombines TRBV6-5 with TRBJ2-7; tentative D call: TRBD2 (5 bases). V dropped 6 bases and J dropped 4 bases, with 16 bases sitting between them. Germline V CDR1 and CDR2: MNHEY, SVGAGI. The CDR3 sequence is 14 residues long. The CDR3 coding sequence is TGTGCCAGCAGAGCGGAGTTAGACTTATACGAGCAGTACTTC. Translation gives CASRAELDLYEQYF.

The V and J genes are TRBV28 and TRBJ1-2; 9 bases map to TRBD1. V shed 6 bases, J shed 8 bases, and the junction held 7 bases outside the gene matches. This CDR3 region has 13 residues. From germline, CDR1 is MDHEN and CDR2 SYDVKM. The CDR3 here is CASREQGAQGYTF. CDR3 DNA sequence: TGTGCCAGCAGGGAACAGGGGGCGCAGGGCTACACCTTC.

J is TRBJ2-7 and V is TRBV11-2, with D tentatively TRBD1 (7 bases). V gave up 5 bases and J gave up 3 bases, with 23 bases separating them. CDR3 length: 17 amino acids. Germline V gene data show CDR1 as SGHAT and CDR2 as FQNNGV. This CDR3 is CASSPKGGPGQHYEQYF. Here the CDR3 DNA reads TGTGCCAGCAGCCCTAAGGGGGGACCGGGACAGCACTACGAGCAGTACTTC.